These 3 T cell receptor beta chains share one sample of origin, sequenced in a study of shared clonotypes between healthy human individuals. TCRdb's table, derived via immunoSEQ multiplex PCR, lists solely in-frame clones and lacks some. The data hold about 1,900,000 clones, with roughly 94% observed a single time. In the naive CD8 group, cells lacked CD45RO and were positively selected for CCR7, so terminally differentiated effector memory CD45RA+ cells were left out. The material sequenced was naive CD8+ T cells sorted from blood. These TCRs come from a man younger than 35 in good health.

The chain employs TRBV9 and TRBJ2-2; no clear D gene. The CDR3 length is 12 residues. V was pared by 0 bases and J by 7 bases, with 4 bases between. The germline gives CDR1 SGDLS, CDR2 YYNGEE. The CDR3 region has the DNA TGTGCCAGCAGCGTAGCCTACGGGGAGCTGTTTTTT. Encoded protein: CASSVAYGELFF.

The chain is built from TRBV5-4 and TRBJ2-7; 9 bases match TRBD1. CDR1 is SGHNT and CDR2 is YYREEE in the germline V gene (reference sequence). V shed 3 bases and J 5 bases; nucleotides not matched to a gene: 6. CDR3 length: 14 residues. CDR3 nucleotide sequence: TGTGCCAGCAGCTGGGGGGACAGGGACAACGAGCAGTACTTC. Translated, it gives CASSWGDRDNEQYF. The full variable domain, its missing parts supplied by reference TRBV5-4 and TRBJ2-7, is ETGVTQSPTHLIKTRGQQVTLRCSSQSGHNTVSWYQQALGQGPQFIFQYYREEENGRGNFPPRFSGLQFPNYSSELNVNALELDDSALYLCASSWGDRDNEQYFGPGTRLTVT.

As to this clone: Other DNA sequences in the same sample also yield this CDR3. CDR3 bases: TGCGCCAGCAGCCCTTTAGGGGTAGGTTACGAGCAGTACTTC. It codes for CASSPLGVGYEQYF. This chain links TRBV4-1 with TRBJ2-7; possible D gene TRBD1, 5 bases. The germline V gene has CDR1 MGHRA and CDR2 YSYEKL. With 4 bases removed from V and 4 bases from J, the gap between germline ends came to 14 bases. This CDR3 contains 14 residues.